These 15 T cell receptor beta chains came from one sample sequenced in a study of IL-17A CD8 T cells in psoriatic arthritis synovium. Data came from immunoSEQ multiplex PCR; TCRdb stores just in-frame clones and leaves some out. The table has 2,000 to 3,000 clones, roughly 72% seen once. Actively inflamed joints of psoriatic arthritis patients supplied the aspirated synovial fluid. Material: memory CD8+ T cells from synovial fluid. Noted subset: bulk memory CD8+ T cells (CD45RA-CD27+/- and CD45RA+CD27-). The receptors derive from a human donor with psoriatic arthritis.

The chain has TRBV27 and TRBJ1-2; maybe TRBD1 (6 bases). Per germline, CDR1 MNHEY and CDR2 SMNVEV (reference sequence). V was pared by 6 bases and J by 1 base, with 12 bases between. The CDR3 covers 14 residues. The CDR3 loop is CASSHDRNNYGYTF. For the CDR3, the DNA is TGTGCCAGCAGCCATGACAGGAATAACTATGGCTACACCTTC.

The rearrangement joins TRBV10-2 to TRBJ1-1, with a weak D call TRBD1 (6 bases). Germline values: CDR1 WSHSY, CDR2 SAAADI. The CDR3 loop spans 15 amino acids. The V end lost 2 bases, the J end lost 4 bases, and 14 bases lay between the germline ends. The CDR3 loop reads CASSESGGAGTEAFF. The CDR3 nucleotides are TGCGCCAGCAGTGAGAGCGGGGGCGCCGGCACTGAAGCTTTCTTT.

The CDR3 region is CASSVPDRGPTPEQYF. The DNA of the CDR3 is TGCGCCAGCAGTGTACCGGACAGGGGCCCTACCCCGGAGCAGTACTTC. This chain uses TRBV10-2 with TRBJ2-7, with TRBD1 matching 9 bases. CDR1 and CDR2 from the germline V gene are WSHSY and SAAADI. This CDR3 region has 16 residues. V trimming: 4 bases; J trimming: 7 bases; junction bases outside the gene matches: 14.

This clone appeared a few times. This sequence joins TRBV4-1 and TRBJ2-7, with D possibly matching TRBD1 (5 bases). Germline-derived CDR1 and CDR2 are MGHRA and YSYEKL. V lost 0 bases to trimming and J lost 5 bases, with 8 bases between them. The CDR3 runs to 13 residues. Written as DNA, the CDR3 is TGCGCCAGCAGCCAAGACAGGGCTGACGAGCAGTACTTC. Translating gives CASSQDRADEQYF.

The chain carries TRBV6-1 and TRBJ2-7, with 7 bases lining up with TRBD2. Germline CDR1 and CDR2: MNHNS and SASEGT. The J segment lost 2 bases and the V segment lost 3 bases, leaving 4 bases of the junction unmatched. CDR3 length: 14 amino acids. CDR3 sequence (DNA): TGTGCCAGCAGTGAGGCAGCGGGGCCCTACGAGCAGTACTTC. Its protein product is CASSEAAGPYEQYF.

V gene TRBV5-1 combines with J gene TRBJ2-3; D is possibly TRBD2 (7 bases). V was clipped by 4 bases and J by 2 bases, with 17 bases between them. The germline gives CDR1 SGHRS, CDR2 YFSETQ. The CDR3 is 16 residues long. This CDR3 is CASSPGRGASTDTQYF. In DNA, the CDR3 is TGCGCCAGCAGCCCTGGCCGGGGGGCCTCCACAGATACGCAGTATTTT.

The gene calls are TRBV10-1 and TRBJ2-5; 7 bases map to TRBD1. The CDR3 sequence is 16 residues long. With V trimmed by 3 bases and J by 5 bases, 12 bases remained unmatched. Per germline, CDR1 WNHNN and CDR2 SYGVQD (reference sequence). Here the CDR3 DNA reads TGCGCCAGCAGTGAAGTGCCCCTTGGCAGGGGGGAGACCCAGTACTTC. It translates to CASSEVPLGRGETQYF.

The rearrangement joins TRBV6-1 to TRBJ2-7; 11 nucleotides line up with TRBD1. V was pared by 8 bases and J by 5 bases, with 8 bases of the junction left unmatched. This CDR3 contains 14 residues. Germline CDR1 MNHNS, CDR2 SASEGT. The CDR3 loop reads CASLAGTGGHEQYF. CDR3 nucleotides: TGTGCCAGCCTAGCCGGGACAGGGGGTCACGAGCAGTACTTC.

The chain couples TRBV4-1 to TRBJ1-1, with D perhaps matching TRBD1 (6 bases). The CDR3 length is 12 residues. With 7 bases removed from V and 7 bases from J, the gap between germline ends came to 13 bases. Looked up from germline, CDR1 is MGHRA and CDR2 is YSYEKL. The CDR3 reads CASKGGPGEAFF. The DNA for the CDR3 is TGCGCCAGCAAAGGGGGACCGGGTGAAGCTTTCTTT.

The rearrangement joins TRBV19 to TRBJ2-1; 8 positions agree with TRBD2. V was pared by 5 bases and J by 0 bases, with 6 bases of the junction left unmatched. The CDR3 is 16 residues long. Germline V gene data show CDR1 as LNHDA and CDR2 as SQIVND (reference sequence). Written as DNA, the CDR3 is TGTGCCAGTAGTCCCTGGGCGGGGGGCTCCTACAATGAGCAGTTCTTC. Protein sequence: CASSPWAGGSYNEQFF.

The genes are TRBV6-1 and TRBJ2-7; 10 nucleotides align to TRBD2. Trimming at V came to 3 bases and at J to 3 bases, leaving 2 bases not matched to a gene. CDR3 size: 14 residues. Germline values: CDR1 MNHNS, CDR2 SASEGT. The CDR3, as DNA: TGTGCCAGCAGTGACGTAGCGGGGGGCTACGAGCAGTACTTC. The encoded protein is CASSDVAGGYEQYF.

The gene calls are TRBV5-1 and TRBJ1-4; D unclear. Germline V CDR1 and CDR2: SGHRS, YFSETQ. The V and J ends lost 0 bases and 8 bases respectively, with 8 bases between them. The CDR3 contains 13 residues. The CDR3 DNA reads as TGCGCCAGCAGCTTGGTGGGAGGGGAAAAACTGTTTTTT. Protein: CASSLVGGEKLFF. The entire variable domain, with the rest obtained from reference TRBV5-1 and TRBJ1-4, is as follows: KAGVTQTPRYLIKTRGQQVTLSCSPISGHRSVSWYQQTPGQGLQFLFEYFSETQRNKGNFPGRFSGRQFSNSRSEMNVSTLELGDSALYLCASSLVGGEKLFFGSGTQLSVL.

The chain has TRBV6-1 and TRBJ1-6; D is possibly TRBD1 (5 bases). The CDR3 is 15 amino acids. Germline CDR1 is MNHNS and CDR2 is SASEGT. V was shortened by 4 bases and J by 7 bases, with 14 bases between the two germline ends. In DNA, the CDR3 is TGTGCCAGCAGTGGATCCGGGACTTTCAATTCACCCCTCCACTTT. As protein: CASSGSGTFNSPLHF.

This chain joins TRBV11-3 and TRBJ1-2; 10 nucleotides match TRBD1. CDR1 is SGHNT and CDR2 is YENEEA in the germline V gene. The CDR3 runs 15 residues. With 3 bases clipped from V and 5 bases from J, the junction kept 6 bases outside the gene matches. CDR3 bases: TGTGCCAGCAGCTTGGGACAGGGGACCTTATATGGCTACACCTTC. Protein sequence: CASSLGQGTLYGYTF.

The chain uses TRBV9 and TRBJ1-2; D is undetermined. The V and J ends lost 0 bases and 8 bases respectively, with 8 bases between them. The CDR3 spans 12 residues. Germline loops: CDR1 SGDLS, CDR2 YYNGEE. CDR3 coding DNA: TGTGCCAGCAGCGTAGATGGGCGCGGCTACACCTTC. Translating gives CASSVDGRGYTF. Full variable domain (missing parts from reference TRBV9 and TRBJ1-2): DSGVTQTPKHLITATGQRVTLRCSPRSGDLSVYWYQQSLDQGLQFLIQYYNGEERAKGNILERFSAQQFPDLHSELNLSSLELGDSALYFCASSVDGRGYTFGSGTRLTVV.